This entry describes one T cell receptor beta chain. Its target is unknown. With 4 bases clipped from V and 2 bases from J, the junction kept 10 bases outside the gene matches. Germline CDR1 reads SGHTA; CDR2 reads FQGNSA. The CDR3 is made up of 16 amino acids. The data are from a study of T cell responses to AZD1222 COVID-19 vaccine. Clones were read by immunoSEQ multiplex PCR, and TCRdb kept only the in-frame ones, dropping some. Seen here are some 140,000 clones, approximately 92% observed once, and the top ten hold approximately 6.8%. General study results and limits: Recipients of AZD1222 seropositive at baseline numbered only 6 or 7. Repertoires were sampled only after the peak T cell response. Clonal diversity was possibly underestimated, and white British individuals and females predominated among donors.

The receptor's source is an adult who received the AZD1222 COVID-19 vaccine. The V and J genes are TRBV7-2 and TRBJ2-5, with 7 nucleotides matching TRBD2. Specimen: peripheral blood, collected 28 days after the second AZD1222 dose. The chain's CDR3 is CASSYGQRGAQETQYF. In DNA form, the CDR3 reads TGTGCCAGCAGCTATGGCCAGCGGGGTGCGCAAGAGACCCAGTACTTC.